These 2 T cell receptor beta chains were all obtained from the same sample, sequenced in a study of blood T cell repertoires in COVID-19. TCRdb's table, derived via immunoSEQ multiplex PCR, lists solely in-frame clones and lacks some. The sample records 400,000 or so clones, approximately 90% being singletons. What was sequenced was PBMCs or T cells enriched from blood (not recorded which). These receptors all come from a man aged 30-40 years who had recovered from COVID-19.

V gene TRBV21-1 combines with J gene TRBJ1-1; no check of the table's D call, TRBD1, against the DNA was made. TRBV21-1 is annotated as a pseudogene. The CDR3 is 14 residues long. DNA for the CDR3: TGTGCCAGCAGCAAACGACAAAGCAACACTGAAGCTTTCTTT. Its protein product is CASSKRQSNTEAFF.

The chain has TRBV3-1 (or the pseudogene TRBV3-2) and TRBJ2-1, with 11 bases aligning to TRBD2. With V trimmed by 1 base and J by 9 bases, 5 bases remained unmatched. The germline V gene has CDR1 LGHDT and CDR2 YNNKEL (reference sequence). This CDR3 region has 15 residues. CDR3 in amino acids: CASSQVAGGSSEQFF. DNA for the CDR3: TGTGCCAGCAGCCAAGTAGCGGGAGGGTCCTCTGAGCAGTTCTTC.